This T cell receptor (beta chain) came from a study of shared clonotypes between healthy human individuals. Naive CD8 cells comprised CD45RO-negative, CCR7-positively selected cells, excluding terminally differentiated effector memory CD45RA+ cells. The donor population consisted of healthy HIV-negative adults with no recent acute infections or vaccinations. Running of the assay took place at deep level. The table came from immunoSEQ multiplex PCR; TCRdb's copy has only in-frame clones and leaves some out. Here the sample spans roughly 2,000,000 clones, roughly 95% being singletons. Whole-study findings and limits: Several donors held about 4.5% of naive CD4 clonotypes in common. Sequencing depth was predicted to influence how clonotypes are shared among donors.

V shed 9 bases and J 2 bases; nucleotides not matched to a gene: 12. The CDR3 runs to 16 residues. From germline, CDR1 is SEHNR and CDR2 FQNEAQ (reference sequence). Worth noting for this clone: Its antigen is not identified.

This clonotype originated in a young man in good health. Specimen: naive CD8+ T cells sorted from blood. This rearrangement joins TRBV7-9 to TRBJ2-3; the match to TRBD2 covers 9 bases. The CDR3 sequence: CASTSPLAGFTDTQYF. CDR3 nucleotide sequence: TGTGCCAGTACAAGCCCGCTAGCGGGATTCACAGATACGCAGTATTTT.